The source of this T cell receptor beta chain is a study of identical twins. Trimming shortened V by 2 bases and J by 8 bases, and 16 bases separated the two germline ends. The germline gives CDR1 GTSNPN, CDR2 SVGIG (reference sequence). CDR3 size: 14 residues. TCRdb used MiXCR to reprocess the 5' RACE reads, holding one entry per CDR3 protein. The table lists more than 1.5 million distinct CDR3 sequences, under 35% of them singletons. Study-wide results and caveats: Out-of-frame beta sequences exhibited a weaker degree of excess twin sharing. Within monozygotic twins, out-of-frame TCR alpha sharing was underestimated by the models.

In regard to this clonotype: Its antigen is not identified.

The genes are TRBV30 and TRBJ2-1; D not resolved. Material: cord blood. This TCR derives from a newborn girl in good health. The CDR3: CAWSFGLGDDEQFF. CDR3 coding DNA: TGTGCCTGGAGTTTTGGCCTAGGTGACGATGAGCAGTTCTTC.